The rows below give T cell receptor beta chains drawn from one sample of a study of chemoradiotherapy in HPV16-positive cancers. Profiling relied on immunoSEQ multiplex PCR, and the TCRdb table lists in-frame clones only, not all of them. The sample contains approximately 12,000 clones, over 75% of which appear only once. Source: blood, taken from a patient who underwent chemoradiotherapy. The origin of the receptors is a human donor with HPV-associated anogenital cancer. CDR3s include the opening cysteine and the closing phenylalanine or tryptophan. The D gene is left open where the match is weak. Not all rows give a size; the values are once, few, many and, for expanded clones, a class.

V gene: TRBV7-2; clone size: .; J gene: TRBJ2-7; D gene: TRBD1; CDR3 DNA: TGTGCCAGCAGCCTCCGGGACAGGGACGTGCAGTACTTC; CDR3 protein: CASSLRDRDVQYF
V gene: TRBV19; clone size: few; J gene: TRBJ1-3; D gene: .; CDR3 DNA: TGTGCCAGTAGTCGACAAGGAAACACCATATATTTT; CDR3 protein: CASSRQGNTIYF
V gene: TRBV15; clone size: .; J gene: TRBJ1-5; D gene: TRBD1; CDR3 DNA: TGTGCCACCAGCAGAGTTACAGGGGTTAATCAGCCCCAGCATTTT; CDR3 protein: CATSRVTGVNQPQHF
V gene: TRBV7-2; clone size: .; J gene: TRBJ2-5; D gene: TRBD2; CDR3 DNA: TGTGCCAGCAGCTTAGGGACGGGGGGAAAGACCCAGTACTTC; CDR3 protein: CASSLGTGGKTQYF
V gene: TRBV18; clone size: .; J gene: TRBJ1-2; D gene: TRBD1; CDR3 DNA: TGTGCCAGCTCACCGGGGGACAGGAGGAGTTATGGCTACACCTTC; CDR3 protein: CASSPGDRRSYGYTF
V gene: TRBV11-2; clone size: .; J gene: TRBJ1-1; D gene: .; CDR3 DNA: TGTGCCAGCAGCACCCCGGCAAGAGCAGGAAATGAAGCTTTCTTT; CDR3 protein: CASSTPARAGNEAFF
V gene: TRBV7-2; clone size: .; J gene: TRBJ1-1; D gene: .; CDR3 DNA: TGTGCCAGCAGCTTAGACAGGGCGGAGAAAGCTTTCTTT; CDR3 protein: CASSLDRAEKAFF
V gene: TRBV5-1; clone size: .; J gene: TRBJ2-1; D gene: TRBD1; CDR3 DNA: TGCGCCAGCGCACTCTCGCCGGGACAGGGGGCATCTGAGCAGTTCTTC; CDR3 protein: CASALSPGQGASEQFF
V gene: TRBV4-3; clone size: .; J gene: TRBJ2-3; D gene: .; CDR3 DNA: TGCGCCAGCAGCCACCAAACGGACACAGATACGCAGTATTTT; CDR3 protein: CASSHQTDTDTQYF
V gene: TRBV29-1; clone size: .; J gene: TRBJ2-4; D gene: .; CDR3 DNA: TGCAGCGTTGAAGATCCGAGCGTCCAAAACATTCAGTACTTC; CDR3 protein: CSVEDPSVQNIQYF
V gene: TRBV7-8; clone size: .; J gene: TRBJ2-2; D gene: .; CDR3 DNA: TGTGCCAGCAGCTTAAGGAACCCCGGGAACACCGGGGAGCTGTTTTTT; CDR3 protein: CASSLRNPGNTGELFF
V gene: TRBV27; clone size: .; J gene: TRBJ2-7; D gene: .; CDR3 DNA: TGTGCCAGCAGTTTATCGGGACTCCGCGCCGAGCAGTACTTC; CDR3 protein: CASSLSGLRAEQYF
V gene: TRBV30; clone size: .; J gene: TRBJ2-5; D gene: .; CDR3 DNA: TGTGCCTGGAGTGTACTGGTGTTTGGGACCCAGTACTTC; CDR3 protein: CAWSVLVFGTQYF
V gene: TRBV11-2; clone size: .; J gene: TRBJ1-4; D gene: .; CDR3 DNA: TGTGCCAGCAGCTTGGGGCAGGGTAATGAAAAACTGTTTTTT; CDR3 protein: CASSLGQGNEKLFF